This record concerns one T cell receptor beta chain sequence. Its antigen has not been determined. No per-base quality is available; no much larger clone lies one base away. The data were taken from a study of OX40 agonist ivuxolimab in advanced cancers. Notes on the research overall: The costimulatory receptor OX40 (CD134) was targeted by ivuxolimab, a fully human IgG2 agonistic monoclonal antibody. The purpose of peripheral TCRbeta sequencing was to test whether ivuxolimab changed TCR sequence diversity and led to clonal T-cell expansion. The paper describes the monotherapy dose-escalation part (N of about 50 patients) of the phase I trial of ivuxolimab. Patients were allowed to have had prior anti-PD-1, anti-PD-L1 or anti-CTLA-4 therapy, and around two fifths of the dose-escalation patients had been treated with checkpoint inhibitors. A male proportion of around 83% and a mean age of approximately 62 years, ranging from about 20 to 79, were recorded for the dose-escalation cohort. Partial responses were achieved by three dose-escalation patients, of whom one had hepatocellular carcinoma and two had cutaneous melanoma. Intravenous ivuxolimab was administered to patients every 2 weeks at six dose levels: 0.01, 0.1, 0.3, 1.5, 3 and 10 mg/kg. Of the roughly 50 dose-escalation patients, hepatocellular carcinoma was present in approximately 20, melanoma in approximately 15, renal cell carcinoma in 9 and head and neck cancer in 9.

Deletion took 1 base off V and 1 base off J, with a span of 11 bases between the germline ends. The CDR3 has 15 amino acids, counting the end cysteine and phenylalanine. The read is trimmed to its CDR3 DNA, 45 bases read in frame from base 1. From a lookup of the germline V gene (reference sequence), CDR1 and CDR2 are SGHNT and YYREEE. Here is what the overall study found, with its caveats: The antigen specificity of the peripheral T cells that underwent clonal expansion was not determined. In partial responders in the 0.1-3.0 mg/kg groups, normalized peripheral clonal expansion was found to be among the lowest, especially among CD8+ T cells. At doses of 0.1 to 3.0 mg/kg, clonal expansion of both CD4+ and CD8+ T cells in blood was seen between baseline and week 6. On average, CD8+ T cells showed more expanded clones than CD4+ T cells after ivuxolimab. Low levels of normalized T-cell clonal expansion were also shown by some nonresponding patients.

The trial excluded patients who had a history of autoimmune disease or were on systemic immunosuppression. Peripheral blood for TCR sequencing was collected from all dose cohorts at baseline, on cycle 4 day 1, and on cycle 7 day 1. Samples were obtained from an open-label, multicenter, first-in-human phase I dose-escalation trial of ivuxolimab. Adults with locally advanced or metastatic head and neck squamous cell, hepatocellular, melanoma or renal cell carcinoma were enrolled in the trial. Before TCR sequencing, CD4+ T cells and CD8+ T cells were sorted from peripheral blood as separate populations. For sequencing of the TCRbeta CDR3 region, genomic DNA was extracted from the sorted cells. The immunoSEQ Assay was used to sequence the TCRbeta CDR3 regions. TCRdb mirrors the immuneACCESS table, restricted to in-frame sequences. Some clones are absent from its copies; in checked studies, under half trace to an unresolved V gene, and the reason for the others is unknown. The sample table records approximately 74,000 clones; over 80% of these occur just once. Under 7.5% of the sample is taken by the ten largest.

This sequence uses TRBV5-4 and TRBJ1-1; perhaps TRBD1 is the D gene, with 6 bases matching. Sample: CD4+ or CD8+ T cells sorted from blood, taken in a trial of the OX40 agonist ivuxolimab. The source is an adult with an advanced solid tumor such as melanoma, head and neck, liver or kidney cancer. Read as DNA, the sequence is TGTGCCAGCAGCTTGTTGGCAGGGGCGAACACTGAAGCTTTCTTT. Its protein product is CASSLLAGANTEAFF.